Given below is one TCR beta chain in context. These data originate in a study of blood T cell repertoires in COVID-19. Repertoires were generated with immunoSEQ multiplex PCR, while TCRdb's copy carries only in-frame clones and drops some. The table includes 150,000 to 200,000 clones, roughly 87% detected once. The germline V and J ends were trimmed by 6 bases and 3 bases, with 12 bases remaining between them. This CDR3 region has 14 residues. Germline CDR1 reads MNHEY; CDR2 reads SVGAGI. This TCR came from a man aged 50 or older who had recovered from COVID-19. V is TRBV6-5 and J is TRBJ2-1, with D possibly matching TRBD1 (6 bases). Sequencing was performed on PBMCs or T cells enriched from blood (not recorded which). The CDR3 is CASSPTGGYNEQFF. For the CDR3, the DNA is TGTGCCAGCAGCCCGACAGGAGGCTACAATGAGCAGTTCTTC.